The 26 T cell receptor beta chains listed next were all sequenced from one sample in a study of cytomegalovirus exposure and HLA in healthy donors. The PCR was carried out with 60 Vbeta primers and 13 Jbeta primers. Assay: immunoSEQ multiplex PCR; the TCRdb copy retains only in-frame clones and omits some. The profile covers 120,000 to 150,000 clones, with 60% to 80% appearing a single time and under 0.8% taken by the ten largest. Material: PBMCs. Receptor source: a male donor in good health and CMV-seronegative.

The chain carries TRBV29-1 and TRBJ1-1; TRBD1 matches 7 bases. The V gene's germline CDR1 is SQVTM and CDR2 ANQGSEA. The CDR3 consists of 14 residues. Trimming cost V 6 bases and J 0 bases; bases outside gene matches: 7. CDR3 sequence reads: CSVHADRLNTEAFF. The CDR3 DNA reads TGCAGCGTCCACGCGGACAGGTTGAACACTGAAGCTTTCTTT.

The V call is TRBV30, the J call TRBJ2-7; no firm D call. The CDR3 spans 12 residues. The V end was cut by 4 bases, the J end by 0 bases, with 7 bases between. Germline V gives CDR1 GTSNPN, CDR2 SVGIG (reference sequence). In DNA form, the CDR3 reads TGTGCCTGGAAACACAGCTCCTACGAGCAGTACTTC. The encoded protein is CAWKHSSYEQYF.

The gene calls are TRBV2 and TRBJ1-1, with TRBD1 matching over 9 bases. Germline CDR1 reads SNHLY; CDR2 reads FYNNEI. Trimming at V came to 5 bases and at J to 1 base, leaving 5 bases not matched to a gene. The CDR3 sequence is 15 residues long. The chain's CDR3 is CASSKRQGGNTEAFF. For the CDR3, the DNA is TGTGCCAGCAGTAAAAGACAGGGGGGGAACACTGAAGCTTTCTTT. Complete variable domain (other parts from reference TRBV2 and TRBJ1-1): EPEVTQTPSHQVTQMGQEVILRCVPISNHLYFYWYRQILGQKVEFLVSFYNNEISEKSEIFDDQFSVERPDGSNFTLKIRSTKLEDSAMYFCASSKRQGGNTEAFFGQGTRLTVV.

Notes on this clone: The junction departs from the called germline gene at one end, perhaps through a read error. The chain employs TRBV15 and TRBJ2-3; D is unclear. The CDR3 length is 15 residues. Per the germline V gene, CDR1 is LNHNV and CDR2 is YYDKDF (reference sequence). The CDR3 reads CATSRDRIWSDRQYF. The CDR3 nucleotides are TGTGCCACCAGCAGAGATCGAATTTGGAGCGATAGGCAGTATTTT.

V and J are TRBV29-1 and TRBJ2-7, with a tentative D call TRBD2 (6 bases). V was shortened by 7 bases and J by 6 bases, with 13 bases between the two germline ends. CDR1 and CDR2 from the germline V gene are SQVTM and ANQGSEA. The CDR3 has 11 amino acids. The CDR3 loop reads CSASRGSEQYF. DNA of the CDR3: TGCAGCGCCAGTCGGGGGTCCGAGCAGTACTTC.

The CDR3, as DNA: TGTGCCAGCAGCTCAAGTACTACAGGGGGCGAGGACAATGAGCAGTTCTTC. This gives the protein CASSSSTTGGEDNEQFF. The genes are TRBV7-9 and TRBJ2-1; TRBD1 matches at 9 bases. V gave up 4 bases and J gave up 5 bases; unmatched junction bases: 12. The CDR3 totals 17 residues. Germline lookup yields CDR1 SEHNR and CDR2 FQNEAQ (reference sequence).

V is TRBV30 and J is TRBJ2-1, with 7 nucleotides matching TRBD1. The CDR3 is 14 amino acids. With 4 bases clipped from V and 3 bases from J, the junction kept 6 bases outside the gene matches. Germline CDR1 and CDR2: GTSNPN and SVGIG (reference sequence). CDR3: CAWNTGDGYNEQFF. The CDR3 DNA reads TGTGCCTGGAATACAGGGGATGGCTACAATGAGCAGTTCTTC.

V and J are TRBV2 and TRBJ1-2; possible D gene TRBD1, 6 bases. The CDR3 runs 14 residues. The germline gives CDR1 SNHLY, CDR2 FYNNEI. V was shortened by 6 bases and J by 2 bases, with 13 bases between the two germline ends. The CDR3 DNA reads as TGTGCCAGCAGGCCGACAGGACCCAACTATGGCTACACCTTC. Its translation is CASRPTGPNYGYTF.

V and J are TRBV7-6 and TRBJ2-3; no clear D. The CDR3 sequence is 14 residues long. Germline V gene sequence: CDR1 SGHVS, CDR2 FNYEAQ. The ends were cut back, 5 bases at V and 6 bases at J, with 15 bases in the middle. CDR3 coding DNA: TGTGCCAGCAGCCCACCGGGTACGCCGGATACGCAGTATTTT. This gives the protein CASSPPGTPDTQYF.

This clone turned up a few times. The chain carries TRBV7-2 and TRBJ2-5; D perhaps matches TRBD2 (5 bases). The CDR3 length is 14 residues. CDR1 SGHTA and CDR2 FQGNSA come from the germline V gene. V lost 2 bases to trimming and J lost 0 bases, with 7 bases between them. Written as DNA, the CDR3 is TGTGCCAGCAGCTTACCCGGGAACCAAGAGACCCAGTACTTC. It specifies CASSLPGNQETQYF.

Many counts were recorded for this clone. The chain couples TRBV5-4 to TRBJ1-1; a weak D match, TRBD1 (6 bases). Trimming took 4 bases from V and 3 from J, leaving 22 bases between them. The germline V gene encodes CDR1 SGHNT and CDR2 YYREEE (reference sequence). The CDR3 sequence is 17 residues long. This CDR3 reads CASSPRPSTGRDTEAFF. Here the CDR3 DNA reads TGTGCCAGCAGCCCCCGACCATCTACAGGGAGGGACACTGAAGCTTTCTTT. Variable domain in full (rest from reference TRBV5-4 and TRBJ1-1): ETGVTQSPTHLIKTRGQQVTLRCSSQSGHNTVSWYQQALGQGPQFIFQYYREEENGRGNFPPRFSGLQFPNYSSELNVNALELDDSALYLCASSPRPSTGRDTEAFFGQGTRLTVV.

This sequence joins TRBV29-1 and TRBJ2-5; 11 bases align to TRBD1. The V gene end was trimmed by 5 bases and the J gene end by 6 bases; junction bases not matched to a gene: 8. Germline V gene data show CDR1 as SQVTM and CDR2 as ANQGSEA. The CDR3 has 14 residues. CDR3 nucleotides: TGCAGCGTTAAGAAAGGGACAGGGGGACAGACCCAGTACTTC. It codes for CSVKKGTGGQTQYF.

V and J are TRBV15 and TRBJ2-2, with TRBD2 matching 10 bases. Unmatched junction bases numbered 16, after V lost 5 bases and J lost 7 bases. There are 18 residues in the CDR3. Germline CDR1 LNHNV, CDR2 YYDKDF (reference sequence). The CDR3, as DNA: TGTGCCACCAGCGACGAGCTAGCGGGGGTCGTCAGAATCGGGGAGCTGTTTTTT. Translation gives CATSDELAGVVRIGELFF.

About this clone itself: A junction end diverges from the germline sequence, so it may reflect a read error. The V gene is TRBV7-3, the J gene TRBJ2-1, with no clear D. CDR1 is SGHTA, CDR2 FQGTGA, per germline. The CDR3 has 14 amino acids. CDR3 protein: CASSQLPSNNEQFF. The CDR3 nucleotides read TGTGCCAGCAGCCAACTCCCCTCCAACAATGAGCAGTTCTTC.

A word on this clone: This same CDR3 is encoded by further DNA sequences in the sample. The V gene is TRBV5-6, the J gene TRBJ1-2; D is possibly TRBD1 (6 bases). The V end was cut by 0 bases, the J end by 4 bases, with 10 bases between. The CDR3 sequence is 14 residues long. CDR1 SGHDT and CDR2 YYEEEE come from the germline V gene. This chain's CDR3 is CASSLGRTAYGYTF. CDR3 sequence (DNA): TGTGCCAGCAGCTTGGGACGGACAGCCTATGGCTACACCTTC.

This chain links TRBV5-1 with TRBJ2-5; TRBD2 matches at 8 bases. With 3 bases clipped from V and 5 bases from J, the junction kept 12 bases outside the gene matches. The CDR3 has 16 residues. CDR1 SGHRS and CDR2 YFSETQ come from the germline V gene. In DNA form, the CDR3 reads TGCGCCAGCAGCTCCACCGGGACTAGTTTTCGGGAGACCCAGTACTTC. It specifies CASSSTGTSFRETQYF.

In its sample, this clone was seen a few times. The chain carries TRBV7-9 and TRBJ1-3; no reliable D call. Germline CDR1 and CDR2: SEHNR and FQNEAQ (reference sequence). The CDR3 consists of 17 residues. With 3 bases removed from V and 0 bases from J, the gap between germline ends came to 15 bases. This chain's CDR3 is CASSFGGGDRSGNTIYF. The CDR3 DNA reads TGTGCCAGCAGCTTTGGTGGAGGTGACCGCTCTGGAAACACCATATATTTT.

This clone came up a few times. This chain uses TRBV19 with TRBJ2-1, with 8 bases matching TRBD2. Germline values: CDR1 LNHDA, CDR2 SQIVND (reference sequence). V lost 5 bases to trimming and J lost 3 bases; unmatched junction nucleotides: 3. There are 14 residues in the CDR3. The CDR3 is CASSPGGHYNEQFF. CDR3 nucleotide sequence: TGTGCCAGTAGTCCGGGGGGGCACTACAATGAGCAGTTCTTC. The full variable domain, in which reference TRBV19 and TRBJ2-1 provide the parts outside the CDR3, is DGGITQSPKYLFRKEGQNVTLSCEQNLNHDAMYWYRQDPGQGLRLIYYSQIVNDFQKGDIAEGYSVSREKKESFPLTVTSAQKNPTAFYLCASSPGGHYNEQFFGPGTRLTVL.

V gene TRBV9 combines with J gene TRBJ2-7, with 9 bases matching TRBD2. With V trimmed by 0 bases and J by 4 bases, 5 bases remained unmatched. The CDR3 spans 15 residues. Germline loops: CDR1 SGDLS, CDR2 YYNGEE. CDR3 in amino acids: CASSVGASGIYEQYF. In DNA form, the CDR3 reads TGTGCCAGCAGCGTAGGGGCTAGCGGGATATACGAGCAGTACTTC.

This chain links TRBV2 with TRBJ1-4, with TRBD1 as a possible D gene (6 bases). CDR3 length: 12 amino acids. Germline V CDR1 and CDR2: SNHLY, FYNNEI. V lost 8 bases and J 7 bases, leaving 11 bases between the germline ends. CDR3 region: CASGQQGEKLFF. For the CDR3, the DNA is TGTGCCAGCGGACAGCAGGGTGAAAAACTGTTTTTT.

V is TRBV30 and J is TRBJ1-2; no clear D gene. The CDR3 is 17 residues long. V was cut by 1 base and J by 1 base, with 19 bases left in between. Germline lookup yields CDR1 GTSNPN and CDR2 SVGIG (reference sequence). The CDR3 region is CAWSGLGAVSFNYGYTF. The CDR3, as DNA: TGTGCCTGGAGTGGATTGGGAGCCGTCTCCTTTAACTATGGCTACACCTTC.

This sequence joins TRBV6-4 and TRBJ1-5; no firm D call. The CDR3 is 15 amino acids. Trimming cost V 3 bases and J 3 bases, with 12 bases left between them. CDR1 and CDR2 (germline): MRHNA, SNTAGT. CDR3 in amino acids: CASSEVSGDNQPQHF. The CDR3 DNA sequence: TGTGCCAGCAGTGAGGTCTCAGGTGACAATCAGCCCCAGCATTTT.

The V call is TRBV4-3, the J call TRBJ2-3, with TRBD1 matching 7 bases. With 1 base clipped from V and 0 bases from J, the junction kept 4 bases outside the gene matches. The CDR3 has 16 residues. The germline gives CDR1 LGHNA, CDR2 YSLEER. The CDR3 sequence is CASSQGGQPSTDTQYF. The CDR3 bases are TGCGCCAGCAGCCAAGGGGGACAGCCCAGCACAGATACGCAGTATTTT.

V and J are TRBV5-1 and TRBJ2-7; TRBD1 matches at 7 bases. CDR3 length: 15 residues. Germline V gives CDR1 SGHRS, CDR2 YFSETQ. V lost 1 base and J lost 2; bases outside the gene matches: 6. CDR3 loop: CASSLRQGFPYEQYF. The CDR3 DNA is TGCGCCAGCAGCTTGAGACAGGGTTTTCCCTACGAGCAGTACTTC.

This clone was detected once. The V and J genes are TRBV30 and TRBJ2-1; 11 nucleotides match TRBD2. Germline-derived CDR1 and CDR2 are GTSNPN and SVGIG (reference sequence). The CDR3 runs 13 residues. J gave up 7 bases and V 6 bases, and 5 bases lay outside the gene matches. CDR3 coding DNA: TGTGCCTGTAGCGGGGGGGCAATAAATGAGCAGTTCTTC. It yields the protein CACSGGAINEQFF.

This clone was seen only once. The chain joins TRBV29-1 to TRBJ2-1; 8 nucleotides match TRBD2. Trimming took 4 bases from V and 0 from J; bases not matched to a gene: 14. Germline CDR1 SQVTM, CDR2 ANQGSEA. The CDR3 is made up of 18 amino acids. This CDR3 reads CSVAGSGNEKFSYNEQFF. CDR3 nucleotides: TGCAGCGTTGCAGGTAGCGGGAATGAGAAGTTCTCCTACAATGAGCAGTTCTTC.